Listed below are T cell receptor beta chains from one sample, sequenced in a study of blood T cell repertoires in COVID-19. The table came from immunoSEQ multiplex PCR; TCRdb's copy has only in-frame clones and leaves some out. The repertoire has 350,000 to 450,000 clones, around 87% of them found once; the top ten carry 1% to 1.3%. The specimen was PBMCs or T cells enriched from blood (not recorded which). These receptor sequences come from a man aged 25-45 years who had recovered from COVID-19. Each CDR3 is given with its conserved first and last residue. The D gene is left open where the match is weak. Clone size is stated in some rows and not others, as once, few, many or a class when expanded.

clone size: NA
V gene: TRBV27
D gene: NA
J gene: TRBJ1-1
CDR3 DNA: TGTGCCAGCTCTACCGGGACGGTAGCGGTGAACACTGAAGCTTTCTTT
CDR3 protein: CASSTGTVAVNTEAFF

clone size: once
V gene: TRBV5-1
D gene: NA
J gene: TRBJ2-7
CDR3 DNA: TGCGCCAGCAGCCGCAGGGTGGCCTACGAGCAGTACTTC
CDR3 protein: CASSRRVAYEQYF

clone size: NA
V gene: TRBV7-2
D gene: NA
J gene: TRBJ2-7
CDR3 DNA: TGTGCCAGCAGCTTAGTGCGCTCCTACGAGCAGTACTTC
CDR3 protein: CASSLVRSYEQYF

clone size: NA
V gene: TRBV19
D gene: NA
J gene: TRBJ1-2
CDR3 DNA: TGTGCCAGTAGTAAGAGTTTGTATGGCTACACCTTC
CDR3 protein: CASSKSLYGYTF

clone size: NA
V gene: TRBV20-1
D gene: TRBD2
J gene: TRBJ2-5
CDR3 DNA: TGCAGTGCGGGGAGGGAAGAGACCCAGTACTTC
CDR3 protein: CSAGREETQYF

clone size: NA
V gene: TRBV2
D gene: TRBD2
J gene: TRBJ2-5
CDR3 DNA: TGTGCCAGCAGGGGGGGACTAGCGGGAGGAGAGACCCAGTACTTC
CDR3 protein: CASRGGLAGGETQYF

clone size: NA
V gene: TRBV15
D gene: TRBD1
J gene: TRBJ1-1
CDR3 DNA: TGTGCCACCAGCAGAGATGAGACAGGGGAAAGCGGAGGAGCTTTCTTT
CDR3 protein: CATSRDETGESGGAFF

clone size: NA
V gene: TRBV11-3
D gene: NA
J gene: TRBJ2-7
CDR3 DNA: TGTGCCAGCAGCACCTCCGGAGTGACCTACGAGCAGTACTTC
CDR3 protein: CASSTSGVTYEQYF

clone size: NA
V gene: TRBV5-1
D gene: TRBD1
J gene: TRBJ1-2
CDR3 DNA: TGCGCCAGCAGACTTACCGGGACAGGGGGAGGCTACACCTTC
CDR3 protein: CASRLTGTGGGYTF

clone size: NA
V gene: TRBV19
D gene: NA
J gene: TRBJ2-7
CDR3 DNA: TGTGCCAGTAGTATTGTTGGAGCCTACGAGCAGTACTTC
CDR3 protein: CASSIVGAYEQYF

clone size: NA
V gene: TRBV7-9
D gene: NA
J gene: TRBJ2-1
CDR3 DNA: TGTGCCAGCCATTCCTTTTCCGGGACTTACAATGAGCAGTTCTTC
CDR3 protein: CASHSFSGTYNEQFF

clone size: few
V gene: TRBV28
D gene: TRBD1
J gene: TRBJ1-1
CDR3 DNA: TGTGCCAGCAACCAAAACAGGGGGTTAGCTTTCTTT
CDR3 protein: CASNQNRGLAFF

clone size: NA
V gene: TRBV7-9
D gene: NA
J gene: TRBJ2-1
CDR3 DNA: TGTGCCAGCAGCTTAGGGGCAGGGGTGTGGAATGAGCAGTTCTTC
CDR3 protein: CASSLGAGVWNEQFF

clone size: NA
V gene: TRBV10-3
D gene: TRBD1
J gene: TRBJ2-7
CDR3 DNA: TGTGCCATCAGTGAACCGGGACAGGGGTCCCACGAGCAGTACTTC
CDR3 protein: CAISEPGQGSHEQYF

clone size: NA
V gene: TRBV11-2
D gene: NA
J gene: TRBJ2-7
CDR3 DNA: TGTGCCAGCAGCTTAGACAATTCGGGAGCCTCCTACGAGCAGTACTTC
CDR3 protein: CASSLDNSGASYEQYF

clone size: NA
V gene: TRBV18
D gene: TRBD2
J gene: TRBJ2-7
CDR3 DNA: TGTGCCAGCTCACCCCCGGGGGGGGGTACAATCTACGAGCAGTACTTC
CDR3 protein: CASSPPGGGTIYEQYF

clone size: NA
V gene: TRBV28
D gene: TRBD1
J gene: TRBJ1-2
CDR3 DNA: TGTGCCAGCATCGAGACAGGGATTAGCTATGGCTACACCTTC
CDR3 protein: CASIETGISYGYTF

clone size: few
V gene: TRBV12-5
D gene: TRBD1
J gene: TRBJ2-2
CDR3 DNA: TGTGCTAGTGGTGGACAGGTCGGAACCGGGGAGCTGTTTTTT
CDR3 protein: CASGGQVGTGELFF

clone size: NA
V gene: TRBV6-2/TRBV6-3
D gene: TRBD2
J gene: TRBJ2-1
CDR3 DNA: TGTGCCAGCAGCTCCGGACTAGCGGGAGGGATATACAATGAGCAGTTCTTC
CDR3 protein: CASSSGLAGGIYNEQFF

clone size: NA
V gene: TRBV2
D gene: NA
J gene: TRBJ2-7
CDR3 DNA: TGTGCCAGCGCGGGACTGTACTTC
CDR3 protein: CASAGLYF

clone size: NA
V gene: TRBV4-2
D gene: TRBD2
J gene: TRBJ2-1
CDR3 DNA: TGTGCCAGCAGGCTTCTAGCGGGAGGTAGGGGGCAGTTCTTC
CDR3 protein: CASRLLAGGRGQFF

clone size: NA
V gene: TRBV29-1
D gene: TRBD2
J gene: TRBJ2-3
CDR3 DNA: TGCAGCGTTGATCCGAGCGGGAGTGTAGATACGCAGTATTTT
CDR3 protein: CSVDPSGSVDTQYF

clone size: NA
V gene: TRBV28
D gene: NA
J gene: TRBJ1-1
CDR3 DNA: TGTGCCAGCAGTTGGGGGGGGACGAACACTGAAGCTTTCTTT
CDR3 protein: CASSWGGTNTEAFF

clone size: NA
V gene: TRBV7-8
D gene: TRBD1
J gene: TRBJ1-1
CDR3 DNA: TGTGCCAGCAGCTTAGCGCAGGGGGCGTTGATGAACACTGAAGCTTTCTTT
CDR3 protein: CASSLAQGALMNTEAFF

clone size: NA
V gene: TRBV2
D gene: NA
J gene: TRBJ1-2
CDR3 DNA: TGTGCCAGCAGTAGGACAGCGAATTACTATGGCTACACCTTC
CDR3 protein: CASSRTANYYGYTF

clone size: NA
V gene: TRBV28
D gene: NA
J gene: TRBJ1-1
CDR3 DNA: TGTGCCAGCACCAAATACGGACAGGAAGCTTTCTTT
CDR3 protein: CASTKYGQEAFF

clone size: NA
V gene: TRBV6-1
D gene: NA
J gene: TRBJ1-1
CDR3 DNA: TGTGCCAGCAGTGAATCGCGCGTGAACACTGAAGCTTTCTTT
CDR3 protein: CASSESRVNTEAFF

clone size: NA
V gene: TRBV6-5
D gene: NA
J gene: TRBJ2-5
CDR3 DNA: TGTGCCAGCAGCGGGACACTACAAGAGACCCAGTACTTC
CDR3 protein: CASSGTLQETQYF

clone size: NA
V gene: TRBV19
D gene: TRBD2
J gene: TRBJ2-1
CDR3 DNA: TGTGCCAGTAGTCCCAGACTAGCGGGCAGCTACAATGAGCAGTTCTTC
CDR3 protein: CASSPRLAGSYNEQFF

clone size: once
V gene: TRBV27
D gene: TRBD2
J gene: TRBJ2-1
CDR3 DNA: TGTGCCAGCAGTTTAACCCCCACCGGGAGGGGAGCGAATGAGCAGTTCTTC
CDR3 protein: CASSLTPTGRGANEQFF

clone size: NA
V gene: TRBV5-1
D gene: NA
J gene: TRBJ2-7
CDR3 DNA: TGCGCCAGCAGCTTGGCGGAGAGAAACTACGAGCAGTACTTC
CDR3 protein: CASSLAERNYEQYF

clone size: NA
V gene: TRBV25-1
D gene: NA
J gene: TRBJ1-2
CDR3 DNA: TGTGCCAGCAGTCTCGGGACAAACTATGGCTACACCTTC
CDR3 protein: CASSLGTNYGYTF

clone size: few
V gene: TRBV28
D gene: NA
J gene: TRBJ1-6
CDR3 DNA: TGTGCCAGCAGTCAGGGGAGCTCCTATAATTCACCCCTCCACTTT
CDR3 protein: CASSQGSSYNSPLHF

clone size: NA
V gene: TRBV6-5
D gene: TRBD1
J gene: TRBJ1-1
CDR3 DNA: TGTGCCAGCAGTACTACAGGGGGTTACACTGAAGCTTTCTTT
CDR3 protein: CASSTTGGYTEAFF

clone size: NA
V gene: TRBV19
D gene: TRBD1
J gene: TRBJ2-1
CDR3 DNA: TGTGCCATAATGGGACAGGGGGTGAGTGAGCAGTTCTTC
CDR3 protein: CAIMGQGVSEQFF

clone size: NA
V gene: TRBV6-6
D gene: NA
J gene: TRBJ2-5
CDR3 DNA: TGTGCCAGCAGTAACACCCAGCGGGAGACCCAGTACTTC
CDR3 protein: CASSNTQRETQYF

clone size: many
V gene: TRBV7-9
D gene: TRBD1
J gene: TRBJ2-7
CDR3 DNA: TGTGCCAGCAGCCGAACCGGGACAGGGTTACAAAAGCAGTACTTC
CDR3 protein: CASSRTGTGLQKQYF

clone size: NA
V gene: TRBV28
D gene: NA
J gene: TRBJ2-7
CDR3 DNA: TGTGCCAGCAGTTTATCGCGGTACTACGAGCAGTACTTC
CDR3 protein: CASSLSRYYEQYF

clone size: NA
V gene: TRBV3-1/TRBV3-2
D gene: TRBD1
J gene: TRBJ1-4
CDR3 DNA: TGTGCCAGCAGCCCCCCGGGACAGTCTGATGAAAAACTGTTTTTT
CDR3 protein: CASSPPGQSDEKLFF

clone size: NA
V gene: TRBV7-9
D gene: NA
J gene: TRBJ1-2
CDR3 DNA: TGTGCCAGCAGCTCCTACACGGACTACGGGGGCTACACCTTC
CDR3 protein: CASSSYTDYGGYTF

clone size: NA
V gene: TRBV7-9
D gene: NA
J gene: TRBJ2-3
CDR3 DNA: TGTGCCAGCAGCTCAGACTCGGATACGCAGTATTTT
CDR3 protein: CASSSDSDTQYF

clone size: NA
V gene: TRBV5-1
D gene: TRBD1
J gene: TRBJ1-2
CDR3 DNA: TGCGCCAGCAGCCCAGGACAGGGGCTATTCACGGACTATGGCTACACCTTC
CDR3 protein: CASSPGQGLFTDYGYTF

clone size: NA
V gene: TRBV6-5
D gene: TRBD2
J gene: TRBJ2-1
CDR3 DNA: TGTGCCAGCAAGGGGACTAGCGGGAGGTACAATGAGCAGTTCTTC
CDR3 protein: CASKGTSGRYNEQFF